This is a list of T cell receptor beta chains from one sample in a study of identical twins. TCRdb independently ran MiXCR on the 5' RACE reads; one entry per CDR3 protein. The sample consists of 450,000 to 650,000 distinct CDR3 sequences, just under 10% of them appearing once. These records were also assigned to another study, of yellow fever vaccine responses in identical twins.

The specimen was PBMCs. The source is a woman between 18 and 29 years old in good health. Both conserved end residues are part of each CDR3. Fields, in order: V gene, D gene, clone size, J gene, CDR3 protein, CDR3 DNA. The D gene is left open where the match is weak. Expanded clones get a size class; other rows say once, few or many, or leave the size out.

V gene: TRBV5-1; D gene: .; clone size: many; J gene: TRBJ2-3; CDR3 protein: CASSWRGPSTDTQYF; CDR3 DNA: TGCGCCAGCAGCTGGCGGGGCCCTAGCACAGATACGCAGTATTTT
V gene: TRBV7-2; D gene: .; clone size: .; J gene: TRBJ2-7; CDR3 protein: CASSLSPTGTYEQYF; CDR3 DNA: TGTGCCAGCAGCTTATCTCCTACGGGAACCTACGAGCAGTACTTC
V gene: TRBV2; D gene: TRBD1; clone size: few; J gene: TRBJ1-6; CDR3 protein: CASSRRWDSLNSPLHF; CDR3 DNA: TGTGCCAGCAGTCGGAGGTGGGACAGTTTAAATTCACCCCTCCACTTT
V gene: TRBV3-1; D gene: .; clone size: few; J gene: TRBJ2-5; CDR3 protein: CASSRVPGVKETQYF; CDR3 DNA: TGTGCCAGCAGCCGTGTGCCGGGGGTTAAAGAGACCCAGTACTTC
V gene: TRBV9; D gene: .; clone size: many; J gene: TRBJ2-3; CDR3 protein: CASSVVGADTQYF; CDR3 DNA: TGTGCCAGCAGCGTAGTTGGAGCAGATACGCAGTATTTT
V gene: TRBV4-1; D gene: TRBD2; clone size: .; J gene: TRBJ2-1; CDR3 protein: CASSQDRGLAYEQFF; CDR3 DNA: TGCGCCAGCAGCCAAGATCGGGGACTAGCATATGAGCAGTTCTTC
V gene: TRBV5-1; D gene: TRBD1; clone size: many; J gene: TRBJ2-7; CDR3 protein: CASGGQDTYEQYF; CDR3 DNA: TGCGCCAGCGGCGGACAGGACACCTACGAGCAGTACTTC
V gene: TRBV6-5; D gene: .; clone size: many; J gene: TRBJ1-3; CDR3 protein: CASSYSRSGNTIYF; CDR3 DNA: TGTGCCAGCAGTTACTCCCGCTCTGGAAACACCATATATTTT
V gene: TRBV3-1; D gene: TRBD2; clone size: .; J gene: TRBJ2-2; CDR3 protein: CASSPRLAGRINTGELFF; CDR3 DNA: TGTGCCAGCAGCCCTCGGCTAGCGGGACGAATAAACACCGGGGAGCTGTTTTTT
V gene: TRBV12-3/TRBV12-4; D gene: TRBD1; clone size: many; J gene: TRBJ2-4; CDR3 protein: CASRPGQTNIQYF; CDR3 DNA: TGTGCCAGCAGACCGGGACAGACAAACATTCAGTACTTC
V gene: TRBV4-2; D gene: TRBD2; clone size: few; J gene: TRBJ2-1; CDR3 protein: CASSQGAGLADYNEQFF; CDR3 DNA: TGTGCCAGCAGCCAGGGCGCAGGACTAGCGGACTACAATGAGCAGTTCTTC
V gene: TRBV5-1; D gene: TRBD2; clone size: many; J gene: TRBJ2-1; CDR3 protein: CASSGSSGGYNEQFF; CDR3 DNA: TGCGCCAGCAGCGGATCTAGCGGGGGGTACAATGAGCAGTTCTTC
V gene: TRBV7-9; D gene: TRBD2; clone size: .; J gene: TRBJ2-4; CDR3 protein: CASRPPGGGEGGIQYF; CDR3 DNA: TGTGCCAGCAGACCCCCTGGCGGGGGGGAAGGTGGCATTCAGTACTTC
V gene: TRBV20-1; D gene: .; clone size: few; J gene: TRBJ2-3; CDR3 protein: CSARDSKSTDTQYF; CDR3 DNA: TGCAGTGCTAGAGATTCGAAGAGCACAGATACGCAGTATTTT
V gene: TRBV7-9; D gene: .; clone size: few; J gene: TRBJ2-7; CDR3 protein: CASSLVTGEQYF; CDR3 DNA: TGTGCCAGCAGCTTAGTAACAGGAGAGCAGTACTTC
V gene: TRBV18; D gene: .; clone size: .; J gene: TRBJ2-1; CDR3 protein: CASSRPGQYNEQFF; CDR3 DNA: TGTGCCAGCTCACGCCCCGGACAGTACAATGAGCAGTTCTTC